This T cell receptor beta chain was identified in a study of shared clonotypes between healthy human individuals. On the study more broadly: The donor pool was made up of two women and a few men aged 18 to 49.

CD4+ cell separation produced CD45RA+ naive and CD45RA-negative memory subsets. V was pared by 0 bases and J by 8 bases, with 11 bases of the junction left unmatched. CDR3 length equals 17 residues. In germline, CDR1 is SGDLS, CDR2 YYNGEE. The assay was immunoSEQ multiplex PCR, and TCRdb's table has in-frame clones only and misses some. Here the sample spans over a million clones, roughly 97% being singletons. The sample was naive CD4+ T cells sorted from blood. Subset noted: CD45RA+ positively selected. The sequence was collected from a man aged 30-40 years in good health. The genes are TRBV9 and TRBJ2-1, with 10 nucleotides matching TRBD1. As DNA, the CDR3 is TGTGCCAGCAGCGTAGATCCGGGACAGGGGTTAGTTGATGAGCAGTTCTTC. This sequence encodes CASSVDPGQGLVDEQFF.